The 7 T cell receptor beta chains given below trace back to one sample, sequenced in a study of T-cell memory formation after mild COVID-19. TCRdb re-called the 5' RACE reads with MiXCR, one entry per CDR3 protein. The sample contains 250,000 to 300,000 distinct CDR3 sequences, roughly 16% of which appear only once. The sample consisted of PBMCs or a T cell subset sorted from them (not recorded which). These receptors all stem from a man aged 18 to 35 who had mild COVID-19 (a few samples of this study predate the infection). Cell type and time point are not known.

There are a few counts of this clonotype. The V and J genes are TRBV4-1 and TRBJ1-5; no firm D call. Germline V gene data show CDR1 as MGHRA and CDR2 as YSYEKL. V lost 5 bases to trimming and J lost 9 bases, with 14 bases between them. This CDR3 has 13 residues. The CDR3 spells CASSSTEQSPQHF. CDR3 coding DNA: TGCGCCAGCAGCTCCACGGAACAGTCGCCCCAGCATTTT.

The chain is built from TRBV18 and TRBJ2-7; 7 nucleotides match TRBD2. CDR1 KGHSH and CDR2 LQKENI come from the germline V gene. The J segment lost 4 bases and the V segment lost 2 bases, leaving 2 bases of the junction unmatched. This CDR3 is 13 amino acids long. The CDR3 DNA follows: TGTGCCAGCTCACCAGCGGGGGAGTACGAGCAGTACTTC. Encoded protein: CASSPAGEYEQYF.

This chain links TRBV12-3 or TRBV12-4 with TRBJ2-5, with a possible D match to TRBD1 (6 bases). CDR3 size: 12 residues. V lost 11 bases and J 0 bases, leaving 10 bases between the germline ends. CDR3 nucleotide sequence: TGTGCCTGCAAGGGGGACCAAGAGACCCAGTACTTC. Translation gives CACKGDQETQYF.

The chain recombines TRBV12-3 or TRBV12-4 with TRBJ2-1, with TRBD2 as a possible D gene (5 bases). The V end was cut by 6 bases, the J end by 8 bases, with 20 bases between. This CDR3 has 15 residues. CDR3 sequence reads: CASSDLAFGYHEQFF. DNA for the CDR3: TGTGCCAGCAGCGACCTAGCTTTCGGGTACCATGAGCAGTTCTTC.

Only a few counts were recorded for this clonotype. This chain links TRBV4-2 with TRBJ2-4; 10 nucleotides line up with TRBD2. From germline, CDR1 is LGHNA and CDR2 YNFKEQ. This CDR3 has 19 residues. After removal of 1 base from V and 0 bases from J, the junction contained 9 bases not matched to a gene. The DNA of the CDR3 is TGTGCCAGCAGCCAAGCTAGGCTAGCGGGGGTACTAGCCAAAAACATTCAGTACTTC. Residues: CASSQARLAGVLAKNIQYF.

The CDR3 is CASSARGSPLHF. The CDR3 DNA is TGTGCCAGCAGCGCAAGGGGATCACCCCTCCACTTT. The rearrangement links TRBV7-2 to TRBJ1-6; D is possibly TRBD1 (5 bases). This CDR3 contains 12 residues. V dropped 5 bases and J dropped 10 bases, with 9 bases sitting between them. CDR1 is SGHTA, CDR2 FQGNSA, per germline.

There are a few counts of this clonotype. The V call is TRBV7-3, the J call TRBJ1-1, with D hard to call. The CDR3 length is 13 residues. The germline gives CDR1 SGHTA, CDR2 FQGTGA. Deletions cut 3 bases from V and 0 bases from J, with 5 bases between. The CDR3 spells CASSFGMNTEAFF. DNA of the CDR3: TGTGCCAGCAGCTTTGGTATGAACACTGAAGCTTTCTTT.